A selection of T cell receptor beta chains follows, all from one sample in a study of cytomegalovirus exposure and HLA in healthy donors. TCRdb's table, derived via immunoSEQ multiplex PCR, lists solely in-frame clones and lacks some. The table records roughly 160,000 clones, around 77% of them present only once. The sequenced material came from PBMCs. The receptors shown here come from a woman younger than 45 in good health and CMV-seronegative. The CDR3 runs from the conserved cysteine through the conserved F or W. The D gene is left open where the match is weak. Part of the rows lack a size; the others show once, few, many or a class for expanded clones.

j_call: TRBJ2-5
d_call: TRBD2
v_call: TRBV5-1
clone_size: once
cdr3_aa: CASSFNTGGGETQYF
cdr3_nt: TGCGCCAGCAGCTTCAACACGGGGGGGGGTGAGACCCAGTACTTC

j_call: TRBJ1-4
d_call: TRBD1
v_call: TRBV19
clone_size: -
cdr3_aa: CASSTRQGAIEKLFF
cdr3_nt: TGTGCCAGTAGTACGCGACAGGGGGCCATTGAAAAACTGTTTTTT

j_call: TRBJ1-2
d_call: -
v_call: TRBV29-1
clone_size: -
cdr3_aa: CSVEESGAFSYTF
cdr3_nt: TGCAGCGTTGAAGAGAGCGGGGCCTTCAGCTACACCTTC

j_call: TRBJ1-4
d_call: TRBD1
v_call: TRBV7-9
clone_size: once
cdr3_aa: CASSLAGDSLNEKLFF
cdr3_nt: TGTGCCAGCAGCTTAGCGGGGGACAGCCTTAATGAAAAACTGTTTTTT

j_call: TRBJ1-2
d_call: -
v_call: TRBV6-1
clone_size: -
cdr3_aa: CASSGLRAHDYGYTF
cdr3_nt: TGTGCCAGCAGTGGGTTACGAGCGCACGACTATGGCTACACCTTC

j_call: TRBJ2-3
d_call: TRBD2
v_call: TRBV6-4
clone_size: medium-sized
cdr3_aa: CASSTSGVTDTQYF
cdr3_nt: TGTGCCAGCAGCACTAGCGGGGTCACAGATACGCAGTATTTT

j_call: TRBJ2-1
d_call: -
v_call: TRBV27
clone_size: -
cdr3_aa: CASSSVAGEQFF
cdr3_nt: TGTGCCAGCAGTTCAGTAGCCGGTGAGCAGTTCTTC

j_call: TRBJ2-1
d_call: -
v_call: TRBV28
clone_size: -
cdr3_aa: CASSRQLSSYNEQFF
cdr3_nt: TGTGCCAGCAGTAGACAGCTAAGCTCCTACAATGAGCAGTTCTTC

j_call: TRBJ2-5
d_call: -
v_call: TRBV10-3
clone_size: -
cdr3_aa: CAIRSGAGETQYF
cdr3_nt: TGTGCCATCAGATCAGGGGCCGGGGAGACCCAGTACTTC

j_call: TRBJ2-3
d_call: -
v_call: TRBV7-7
clone_size: -
cdr3_aa: CASSPGRSTDTQYF
cdr3_nt: TGTGCTAGCAGCCCCGGGAGAAGCACAGATACGCAGTATTTT

j_call: TRBJ2-5
d_call: -
v_call: TRBV9
clone_size: -
cdr3_aa: CASSVGTSTETQYF
cdr3_nt: TGTGCCAGCAGCGTAGGAACTAGCACAGAGACCCAGTACTTC

j_call: TRBJ1-1
d_call: TRBD1
v_call: TRBV7-6
clone_size: -
cdr3_aa: CASSLLYRDRGRAFF
cdr3_nt: TGTGCCAGCAGCCTATTATACCGGGACAGGGGAAGGGCTTTCTTT

j_call: TRBJ1-4
d_call: -
v_call: TRBV9
clone_size: -
cdr3_aa: CASSEGVGANNEKLFF
cdr3_nt: TGTGCCAGCAGCGAGGGGGTTGGGGCCAATAATGAAAAACTGTTTTTT

j_call: TRBJ2-1
d_call: -
v_call: TRBV11-2
clone_size: -
cdr3_aa: CASSLIPGSYNEQFF
cdr3_nt: TGTGCCAGCAGCTTAATCCCGGGCTCCTACAATGAGCAGTTCTTC

j_call: TRBJ2-5
d_call: -
v_call: TRBV19
clone_size: -
cdr3_aa: CASSTGGRETQYF
cdr3_nt: TGTGCCAGTAGTACCGGGGGACGAGAGACCCAGTACTTC

j_call: TRBJ2-7
d_call: -
v_call: TRBV19
clone_size: few
cdr3_aa: CASSIGAGTYEQYF
cdr3_nt: TGTGCCAGTAGTATAGGGGCAGGGACCTACGAGCAGTACTTC

j_call: TRBJ1-1
d_call: TRBD1
v_call: TRBV7-6
clone_size: few
cdr3_aa: CASSLAGTENTEAFF
cdr3_nt: TGTGCCAGCAGCTTAGCCGGGACAGAAAACACTGAAGCTTTCTTT

j_call: TRBJ2-5
d_call: TRBD2
v_call: TRBV29-1
clone_size: few
cdr3_aa: CSGLAGGETQYF
cdr3_nt: TGCAGCGGACTAGCGGGAGGGGAGACCCAGTACTTC

j_call: TRBJ1-1
d_call: TRBD1
v_call: TRBV7-8
clone_size: once
cdr3_aa: CASSWRQGRNTEAFF
cdr3_nt: TGTGCCAGCAGCTGGCGACAGGGCCGGAACACTGAAGCTTTCTTT

j_call: TRBJ2-7
d_call: TRBD2
v_call: TRBV7-9
clone_size: -
cdr3_aa: CASSRGLDSYEQYF
cdr3_nt: TGTGCCAGCAGCAGAGGACTAGACAGCTACGAGCAGTACTTC

j_call: TRBJ2-1
d_call: TRBD2
v_call: TRBV11-2
clone_size: -
cdr3_aa: CASSLGASGGGREQFF
cdr3_nt: TGTGCCAGCAGCTTAGGGGCTAGCGGGGGTGGTAGGGAGCAGTTCTTC

j_call: TRBJ1-5
d_call: TRBD1
v_call: TRBV7-9
clone_size: once
cdr3_aa: CASSGGTAGVGQPQHF
cdr3_nt: TGTGCCAGCAGCGGCGGGACAGCGGGTGTCGGTCAGCCCCAGCATTTT

j_call: TRBJ2-1
d_call: -
v_call: TRBV2
clone_size: -
cdr3_aa: CASRDRTIDNEQFF
cdr3_nt: TGTGCCAGCAGAGACCGGACTATCGACAATGAGCAGTTCTTC

j_call: TRBJ1-3
d_call: -
v_call: TRBV7-2
clone_size: -
cdr3_aa: CASSLAFNQGFSGNTIYF
cdr3_nt: TGTGCCAGCAGCTTAGCGTTTAATCAGGGGTTCTCTGGAAACACCATATATTTT

j_call: TRBJ2-1
d_call: -
v_call: TRBV6-5
clone_size: -
cdr3_aa: CASSAGVGFYNEQFF
cdr3_nt: TGTGCCAGCAGTGCCGGGGTGGGGTTCTACAATGAGCAGTTCTTC

j_call: TRBJ2-1
d_call: -
v_call: TRBV7-8
clone_size: once
cdr3_aa: CASSSTPAVYNEQFF
cdr3_nt: TGTGCCAGCAGCTCAACTCCGGCGGTCTACAATGAGCAGTTCTTC

j_call: TRBJ1-4
d_call: -
v_call: TRBV28
clone_size: -
cdr3_aa: CASSLLGEGEKLFF
cdr3_nt: TGTGCCAGCAGTTTGCTGGGGGAGGGGGAAAAACTGTTTTTT

j_call: TRBJ1-6
d_call: TRBD1
v_call: TRBV6-4
clone_size: -
cdr3_aa: CASSPTGSSYNSPLHF
cdr3_nt: TGTGCCAGCAGCCCGACAGGGAGCTCCTATAATTCACCCCTCCACTTT

j_call: TRBJ1-2
d_call: -
v_call: TRBV6-4
clone_size: -
cdr3_aa: CASSPGQTAPYGYTF
cdr3_nt: TGTGCCAGCAGCCCCGGACAGACCGCTCCCTATGGCTACACCTTC

j_call: TRBJ2-1
d_call: -
v_call: TRBV5-4
clone_size: once
cdr3_aa: CATAGGTEQFF
cdr3_nt: TGTGCCACGGCAGGGGGGACTGAGCAGTTCTTC

j_call: TRBJ1-2
d_call: -
v_call: TRBV19
clone_size: -
cdr3_aa: CASSIGVNYGYTF
cdr3_nt: TGTGCCAGTAGTATTGGAGTTAACTATGGCTACACCTTC

j_call: TRBJ2-1
d_call: TRBD2
v_call: TRBV27
clone_size: -
cdr3_aa: CASSSGTSPRNEQFF
cdr3_nt: TGTGCCAGCAGTTCCGGGACTAGCCCTAGGAATGAGCAGTTCTTC

j_call: TRBJ2-1
d_call: -
v_call: TRBV2
clone_size: -
cdr3_aa: CASRRGGSYNEQFF
cdr3_nt: TGTGCCAGTAGAAGGGGGGGATCCTACAATGAGCAGTTCTTC

j_call: TRBJ2-7
d_call: -
v_call: TRBV5-1
clone_size: -
cdr3_aa: CASSLGHGSSYEQYF
cdr3_nt: TGCGCCAGCAGCCTGGGACATGGGAGCTCCTACGAGCAGTACTTC

j_call: TRBJ1-2
d_call: -
v_call: TRBV4-1
clone_size: -
cdr3_aa: CASSQEDSGQTYGYTF
cdr3_nt: TGCGCCAGCAGCCAAGAAGATAGTGGACAGACCTATGGCTACACCTTC

j_call: TRBJ1-1
d_call: -
v_call: TRBV4-1
clone_size: -
cdr3_aa: CASSNQGNTEAFF
cdr3_nt: TGCGCCAGCAGCAATCAGGGGAACACTGAAGCTTTCTTT

j_call: TRBJ1-5
d_call: -
v_call: TRBV4-1
clone_size: -
cdr3_aa: CASSQVTGKVSNQPQHF
cdr3_nt: TGCGCCAGCAGCCAAGTTACAGGGAAGGTGAGCAATCAGCCCCAGCATTTT

j_call: TRBJ1-1
d_call: TRBD1
v_call: TRBV6-5
clone_size: -
cdr3_aa: CASSYTGAGNTEAFF
cdr3_nt: TGTGCCAGCAGTTACACAGGGGCAGGGAACACTGAAGCTTTCTTT

j_call: TRBJ1-5
d_call: -
v_call: TRBV6-1
clone_size: -
cdr3_aa: CASGETGNQPQHF
cdr3_nt: TGTGCCAGCGGGGAGACGGGCAATCAGCCCCAGCATTTT

j_call: TRBJ1-1
d_call: -
v_call: TRBV10-3
clone_size: -
cdr3_aa: CAISEFQNTEAFF
cdr3_nt: TGTGCCATCAGTGAATTCCAGAACACTGAAGCTTTCTTT